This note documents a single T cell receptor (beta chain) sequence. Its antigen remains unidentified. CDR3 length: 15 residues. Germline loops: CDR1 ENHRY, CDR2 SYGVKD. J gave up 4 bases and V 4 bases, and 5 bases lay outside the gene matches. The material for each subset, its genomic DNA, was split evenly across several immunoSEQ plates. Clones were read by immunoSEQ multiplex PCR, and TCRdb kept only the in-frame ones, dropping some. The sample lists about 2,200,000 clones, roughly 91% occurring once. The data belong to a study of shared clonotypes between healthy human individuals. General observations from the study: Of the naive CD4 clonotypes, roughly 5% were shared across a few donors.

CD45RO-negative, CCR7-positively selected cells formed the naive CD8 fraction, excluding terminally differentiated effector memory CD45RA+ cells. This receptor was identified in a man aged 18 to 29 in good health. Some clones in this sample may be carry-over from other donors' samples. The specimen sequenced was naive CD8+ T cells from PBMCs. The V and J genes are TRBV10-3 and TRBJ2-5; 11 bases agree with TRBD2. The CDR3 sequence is CAISGRGLAGETQYF. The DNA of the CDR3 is TGTGCCATCAGTGGGAGAGGACTAGCGGGAGAGACCCAGTACTTC.